Reported below is one TCR beta chain. Its matching antigen is unknown. This entry belongs to a study of T cell responses to AZD1222 COVID-19 vaccine. Assay: immunoSEQ multiplex PCR; the TCRdb copy retains only in-frame clones and omits some. The table lists 200,000 or so clones, approximately 94% of them singletons. Germline V gene lookup returns CDR1 LNHDA and CDR2 SQIVND (reference sequence). Trimming cost V 5 bases and J 6 bases, with 10 bases left between them. The length of the CDR3 is 12 residues. Regarding the study as a whole: A mostly white British donor set with more females was recruited, and clonal diversity was possibly underestimated. Researchers took repertoire samples only after the peak T cell response had come.

Material: peripheral blood, obtained on day 0 of AZD1222 vaccination. V gene TRBV19 combines with J gene TRBJ1-1; TRBD1 might be the D (6 bases). This clonotype originated in an adult in good health. CDR3 nucleotide sequence: TGTGCCAGTAGTGCACAGGGAGCTGAAGCTTTCTTT. This gives the protein CASSAQGAEAFF.